One sample yielded the 32 T cell receptor beta chains listed below, sequenced in a study of molecular identifiers for immune sequencing clone quantification. TCRdb re-called the PCR reads through MiXCR, storing one row per CDR3 protein. The data contain around 480,000 distinct CDR3 sequences, about 26% of them seen just once; the ten biggest clones take up approximately 0.8%. Sequenced material: naive CD8+ T cells from blood, with Jurkat cell RNA spiked in. Stated subset: FACS-sorted CD8+CD4-CCR7+CD45RA+ naive T cells. The receptors shown here come from a human donor in good health. Some libraries in this study had Jurkat cell RNA spiked in.

This clonotype was counted between two and nine times. The chain combines TRBV3-1 with TRBJ2-7; 8 bases are shared with TRBD2. The CDR3 has 16 amino acids. The V and J ends lost 3 bases and 1 base, in that order; junction bases with no gene match: 8. Germline values: CDR1 LGHDT, CDR2 YNNKEL (reference sequence). The DNA of the CDR3 is TGTGCCAGCAGCCACCCCAGCGGGGGTGAATCCTACGAGCAGTACTTC. It translates to CASSHPSGGESYEQYF.

This clonotype was observed many times. The chain links TRBV6-2 or TRBV6-3 to TRBJ2-6, with 7 nucleotides matching TRBD1. This CDR3 region has 17 residues. The V gene end was trimmed by 2 bases and the J gene end by 4 bases; junction bases not matched to a gene: 8. CDR1 is MNHEY and CDR2 is SVGEGT in the germline V gene. CDR3 nucleotides: TGTGCCAGCAGTTACCCACTTGACAGGGCAGGGGCCAACGTCCTGACTTTC. It codes for CASSYPLDRAGANVLTF.

This clonotype was detected many times. The chain joins TRBV5-4 to TRBJ2-3; D possibly uses TRBD1 or TRBD2 (5 bases each). The V end was cut by 2 bases, the J end by 0 bases, with 16 bases between. Germline loops: CDR1 SGHNT, CDR2 YYREEE (reference sequence). The CDR3 has 17 amino acids. In DNA, the CDR3 is TGTGCCAGCAGCTTCGGGACGACGGAGTCTAGCACAGATACGCAGTATTTT. Amino acid sequence: CASSFGTTESSTDTQYF.

This clonotype was counted a few times. The DNA for the CDR3 is TGCAGTGCTAGAGATGACAGCACCTACGAGCAGTACTTC. Amino acid sequence: CSARDDSTYEQYF. V and J are TRBV20-1 and TRBJ2-7; a possible D gene is TRBD1 (5 bases). CDR1 is DFQATT, CDR2 SNEGSKA, per germline (reference sequence). This CDR3 contains 13 residues. V dropped 0 bases and J dropped 2 bases, with 8 bases sitting between them.

On this clonotype itself: This may be a read error, as it is one base from a much larger clone. The rearrangement joins TRBV7-8 to TRBJ2-3, with unresolved D. Looked up from germline, CDR1 is SGHVS and CDR2 is FQNEAQ. Trimming cost V 4 bases and J 0 bases, with 11 bases left between them. The CDR3 totals 15 residues. This CDR3 reads CASSYTEASTDTQYF. The CDR3 nucleotides are TGTGCCAGCAGCTACACAGAAGCTAGCACAGATACGCAGTATTTT. Combining the CDR3 with reference TRBV7-8 and TRBJ2-3 gives the whole variable domain GAGVSQSPRYKVAKRGQDVALRCDPISGHVSLFWYQQALGQGPEFLTYFQNEAQLDKSGLPSDRFFAERPEGSVSTLKIQRTQQEDSAVYLCASSYTEASTDTQYFGPGTRLTVL.

This clonotype has only a few counts. The genes are TRBV28 and TRBJ2-5; 9 bases are a match to TRBD2. V lost 8 bases to trimming and J lost 1 base; unmatched junction nucleotides: 2. This CDR3 spans 13 amino acids. Germline V gene sequence: CDR1 MDHEN, CDR2 SYDVKM. The CDR3 nucleotides read TGTGCCAGCGGACTAGCGATCCAAGAGACCCAGTACTTC. Its translation: CASGLAIQETQYF.

This chain uses TRBV3-1 with TRBJ2-5, with 9 bases that match TRBD1. The CDR3 totals 16 residues. The germline V gene encodes CDR1 LGHDT and CDR2 YNNKEL (reference sequence). V shed 8 bases, J shed 4 bases, and the junction held 14 bases outside the gene matches. The CDR3: CASSSPQGAVGETQYF. DNA for the CDR3: TGTGCCAGCTCCTCCCCACAGGGGGCGGTAGGAGAGACCCAGTACTTC.

Turning to this clonotype: A much larger clonotype is one base distant, so this may be a read error. The CDR3: CASSLAGREQSF. The CDR3, as DNA: TGCGCCAGCAGCTTGGCGGGGCGTGAGCAGTCCTTC. This chain joins TRBV5-1 and TRBJ2-1; D is tentatively TRBD1 or TRBD2 (5 bases each). The CDR3 consists of 12 residues. Per the germline V gene, CDR1 is SGHRS and CDR2 is YFSETQ. The whole variable domain, filled in from reference TRBV5-1 and TRBJ2-1, reads KAGVTQTPRYLIKTRGQQVTLSCSPISGHRSVSWYQQTPGQGLQFLFEYFSETQRNKGNFPGRFSGRQFSNSRSEMNVSTLELGDSALYLCASSLAGREQSFGPGTRLTVL.

This clonotype was detected many times. This CDR3 is CASSPPSETQYF. The DNA of the CDR3 is TGTGCCAGCTCACCACCCTCGGAGACCCAGTACTTC. The V gene is TRBV18, the J gene TRBJ2-5, with no clear D. The CDR3 consists of 12 residues. Trimming removed 0 bases at V and 5 bases at J, with 4 bases between. Germline values: CDR1 KGHSH, CDR2 LQKENI.

This clonotype was seen many times. The chain joins TRBV10-3 to TRBJ2-3; a weak D match, TRBD1 (5 bases). The ends were cut back, 0 bases at V and 2 bases at J, with 9 bases in the middle. This CDR3 has 15 amino acids. Germline CDR1 ENHRY, CDR2 SYGVKD. The CDR3 nucleotides are TGTGCCATCAGTGAGTCACAGGCCAACACAGATACGCAGTATTTT. It specifies CAISESQANTDTQYF.

The gene calls are TRBV11-2 and TRBJ2-7; no definite D call. The CDR3 extends over 12 amino acids. Looked up from germline, CDR1 is SGHAT and CDR2 is FQNNGV. The V and J ends lost 7 bases and 3 bases respectively, with 10 bases between them. The CDR3 bases are TGTGCCAGCAACGTCGTCGGCTACGAGCAGTACTTC. Its protein is CASNVVGYEQYF.

J is TRBJ2-3 and V is TRBV6-2 or TRBV6-3; 8 bases match TRBD2. V lost 10 bases to trimming and J lost 3 bases; unmatched junction nucleotides: 6. Per the germline V gene, CDR1 is MNHEY and CDR2 is SVGEGT. This CDR3 region has 13 residues. Here the CDR3 reads CATGGGITDTQYF. The CDR3 DNA is TGTGCCACCGGGGGGGGGATTACAGATACGCAGTATTTT.

This clonotype appeared a few times. The chain has TRBV2 and TRBJ2-2; D gene uncertain. The CDR3 contains 15 residues. The V end was cut by 4 bases, the J end by 3 bases, with 12 bases between. Germline values: CDR1 SNHLY, CDR2 FYNNEI. CDR3 loop: CASSVMAWDTGELFF. The CDR3 bases are TGTGCCAGCAGTGTCATGGCTTGGGACACCGGGGAGCTGTTTTTT.

This chain links TRBV20-1 with TRBJ1-1, with unresolved D. V shed 6 bases and J shed 0 bases, with 17 bases lying between them. Germline values: CDR1 DFQATT, CDR2 SNEGSKA (reference sequence). The CDR3 length is 15 residues. CDR3 nucleotides: TGCAGTGCCAACCCCGTATTAGCAATGAACACTGAAGCTTTCTTT. It codes for CSANPVLAMNTEAFF.

Concerning this clonotype itself: A junction end diverges from the germline sequence, so it may reflect a read error. The chain joins TRBV5-3 to TRBJ2-5; possibly TRBD2 for D (6 bases). TRBV5-3 is sorted into the ORF group, with uncertain function. The CDR3 runs 16 residues. CDR3 residues: CASSLSRDGPPGAQYF. In nucleotides, the CDR3 is TGTGCCAGCAGCTTATCCCGGGACGGGCCCCCGGGGGCCCAGTACTTC.

About this clonotype: Being one base from a much bigger clone, this may be a read error. The chain joins TRBV5-1 to TRBJ1-5; 9 bases align to TRBD1. The CDR3 extends over 14 amino acids. CDR1 and CDR2 (germline): SGHRS, YFSETQ. For the CDR3, the DNA is TGCGTCAGGGGGACAGGGATAAGGGATCAGCCCCAGCATTTT. It codes for CVRGTGIRDQPQHF.

Concerning this clonotype: A junction boundary mismatches the germline segment, possibly from a read error. The chain links TRBV7-9 to TRBJ2-1; 10 bases match TRBD2. The V gene's germline CDR1 is SEHNR and CDR2 FQNEAQ (reference sequence). This CDR3 is 15 amino acids long. The CDR3 here is CASSLVLAGENEQLF. CDR3 coding DNA: TGTGCCAGCAGCTTAGTTCTAGCGGGGGAGAATGAGCAGTTGTTC.

The chain carries TRBV4-1 and TRBJ1-5; D is ambiguous. V shed 3 bases and J shed 0 bases, with 9 bases lying between them. The germline CDR1 and CDR2 sequences are MGHRA and YSYEKL. The CDR3 sequence is 15 residues long. In DNA form, the CDR3 reads TGCGCCAGCAGCCATATATCGGGTAGCAATCAGCCCCAGCATTTT. It is translated as CASSHISGSNQPQHF.

J is TRBJ2-5 and V is TRBV6-2 or TRBV6-3, with D unresolved. CDR3 length: 12 residues. CDR1 and CDR2 from the germline V gene are MNHEY and SVGEGT. V was trimmed by 0 bases and J by 9 bases, leaving 8 bases between them. Here the CDR3 reads CASSYSAEPQYF. The CDR3 bases are TGTGCCAGCAGTTACTCGGCCGAGCCCCAGTACTTC.

Turning to this clonotype: A much more abundant neighbour one base away suggests this may be a read error. The chain couples TRBV13 to TRBJ1-1, with D perhaps matching TRBD1 (6 bases). This CDR3 spans 15 amino acids. Germline V gene data show CDR1 as PRHDT and CDR2 as FYEKMQ (reference sequence). As DNA, the CDR3 is TGTACCAGCAGCTTAGGGGGACAAGGAAACACTGAAGCTTTCTTT. It encodes CTSSLGGQGNTEAFF.

This clonotype has just a few counts. The J gene is TRBJ1-5, the V gene TRBV5-6, with 7 bases fitting TRBD1. The CDR3 is made up of 17 amino acids. Germline values: CDR1 SGHDT, CDR2 YYEEEE. Trimming took 4 bases from V and 0 from J; bases not matched to a gene: 10. The CDR3 sequence: CASSLGGAADSNQPQHF. In DNA, the CDR3 is TGTGCCAGCAGCCTAGGGGGCGCGGCGGATAGCAATCAGCCCCAGCATTTT.

V and J are TRBV23-1 and TRBJ2-3; D remains ambiguous. TRBV23-1 is treated as an ORF (open reading frame) with a function not yet certain. The CDR3 extends over 14 amino acids. Trimming removed 1 base at V and 2 bases at J, with 7 bases between. CDR3 residues: CASSQFIFTDTQYF. The CDR3 region has the DNA TGCGCCAGCAGTCAATTCATCTTCACAGATACGCAGTATTTT.

The chain carries TRBV5-1 and TRBJ1-4; tentatively, D is TRBD1 (6 bases). Germline V gene lookup returns CDR1 SGHRS and CDR2 YFSETQ. There are 16 residues in the CDR3. V gave up 4 bases and J gave up 5 bases, with 18 bases separating them. The CDR3 DNA is TGCGCCAGCAGCCCCGAACTAACAGGGTTCAATGAAAAACTGTTTTTT. This codes for CASSPELTGFNEKLFF.

This clonotype has only a few counts. This chain uses TRBV28 with TRBJ2-2; 14 bases agree with TRBD2. CDR3 length equals 16 residues. CDR1 is MDHEN and CDR2 is SYDVKM in the germline V gene. V gave up 5 bases and J gave up 7 bases; unmatched junction bases: 6. CDR3 DNA sequence: TGTGCCAGCAGTGCCCGACTAGCGGGAGGGGACGGGGAGCTGTTTTTT. Encoded protein: CASSARLAGGDGELFF.

The chain has TRBV7-2 and TRBJ1-2; D is unresolved. Trimming pared 4 bases from V and 5 bases from J, leaving 14 bases between. This CDR3 spans 14 amino acids. CDR1 is SGHTA, CDR2 FQGNSA, per germline. The CDR3 DNA reads as TGTGCCAGCAGCTACGACCCACCAGATTATGGCTACACCTTC. Protein product: CASSYDPPDYGYTF.

As regards this clonotype: Relative to the germline gene, one junction end is altered; a read error may explain this. V gene TRBV7-9 combines with J gene TRBJ2-5; no firm D call. This CDR3 has 13 amino acids. Germline CDR1 is SEHNR and CDR2 is FQNEAQ (reference sequence). In DNA form, the CDR3 reads TGTGCCAACAGCTTAACGCAATCGGAGACCCAGTACTTC. Amino acid sequence: CANSLTQSETQYF.

This rearrangement joins TRBV5-6 to TRBJ1-6, with D possibly being TRBD1 (6 bases). Germline-derived CDR1 and CDR2 are SGHDT and YYEEEE. There are 16 residues in the CDR3. V was pared by 1 base and J by 6 bases, with 14 bases between. CDR3 residues: CASSLSGGYANSPLHF. As DNA, the CDR3 is TGTGCCAGCAGCTTGTCCGGGGGCTATGCTAATTCACCCCTCCACTTT. Supplemented by reference TRBV5-6 and TRBJ1-6, the full variable domain reads DAGVTQSPTHLIKTRGQQVTLRCSPKSGHDTVSWYQQALGQGPQFIFQYYEEEERQRGNFPDRFSGHQFPNYSSELNVNALLLGDSALYLCASSLSGGYANSPLHFGNGTRLTVT.

Only a few counts were recorded for this clonotype. This chain connects TRBV7-9 to TRBJ1-6; the D gene is possibly TRBD1 (6 bases). Germline-derived CDR1 and CDR2 are SEHNR and FQNEAQ (reference sequence). V gave up 0 bases and J gave up 7 bases, with 7 bases separating them. The CDR3 is 14 residues long. The CDR3 region is CASSLAQGNSPLHF. CDR3 in DNA: TGTGCCAGCAGCTTAGCGCAGGGGAATTCACCCCTCCACTTT.

This clonotype was observed many times. The chain uses TRBV14 and TRBJ2-7, with unresolved D. The CDR3 extends over 14 amino acids. The ends were cut back, 4 bases at V and 0 bases at J, with 10 bases in the middle. The V gene's germline CDR1 is SGHDN and CDR2 FVKESK. Written as DNA, the CDR3 is TGTGCCAGCAGCCGGGGTGGAAACTCCTACGAGCAGTACTTC. It codes for CASSRGGNSYEQYF.

In regard to this clonotype: A junction end diverges from the germline sequence, so it may reflect a read error. This chain connects TRBV18 to TRBJ2-5, with D possibly TRBD2 on 6 matching bases. This CDR3 comprises 16 residues. The germline gives CDR1 KGHSH, CDR2 LQKENI. DNA for the CDR3: TGTGCCAGCTCACCCGCCTATCCGGGGGTCCGAGAGACCAAGTACTTC. Translating gives CASSPAYPGVRETKYF.

Comment on this clonotype: A much larger clone is a single base away; this may be a read error. The rearrangement uses TRBV2 and TRBJ1-1, with TRBD1 as a possible D gene (6 bases). The ends were cut back, 11 bases at V and 7 bases at J, with 17 bases in the middle. Germline V lookup: CDR1 SNHLY, CDR2 FYNNEI. The CDR3 has 12 amino acids. This chain's CDR3 is CASIRGTLEAFF. CDR3 DNA sequence: TGTGCCTCCATTAGGGGGACCCTTGAAGCTTTCTTT.

The table lists this clonotype with a few counts. V and J are TRBV10-2 and TRBJ2-1, with 7 bases identical to TRBD2. Germline V lookup: CDR1 WSHSY, CDR2 SAAADI. CDR3 length equals 14 residues. The V and J ends lost 7 bases and 0 bases, in that order; junction bases with no gene match: 3. The CDR3 is CASTTSASYNEQFF. The CDR3, as DNA: TGCGCCAGCACAACTAGCGCCTCCTACAATGAGCAGTTCTTC.